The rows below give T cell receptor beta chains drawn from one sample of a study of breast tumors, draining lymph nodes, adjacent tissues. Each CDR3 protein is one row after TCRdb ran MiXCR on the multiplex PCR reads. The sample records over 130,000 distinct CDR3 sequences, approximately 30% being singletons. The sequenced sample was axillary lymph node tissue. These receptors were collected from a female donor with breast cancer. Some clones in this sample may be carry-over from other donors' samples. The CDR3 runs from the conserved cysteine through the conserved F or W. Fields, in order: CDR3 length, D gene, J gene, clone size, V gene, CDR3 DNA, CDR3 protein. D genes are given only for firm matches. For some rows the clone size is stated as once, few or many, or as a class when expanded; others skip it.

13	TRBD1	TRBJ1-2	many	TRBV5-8	TGTGCCAGCAGCTCGGACAGGGAATATGGCTACACCTTC	CASSSDREYGYTF
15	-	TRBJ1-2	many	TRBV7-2	TGTGCCAGCAGCTTAGCGGCGGGACCATCCTATGGCTACACCTTC	CASSLAAGPSYGYTF
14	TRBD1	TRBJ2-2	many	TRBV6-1	TGTGCCAGCAGGGGACAGGGTAACACCGGGGAGCTGTTTTTT	CASRGQGNTGELFF
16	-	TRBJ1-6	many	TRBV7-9	TGTGCCAGCAGCCAGGGCGCGGGGTTCTATAATTCACCCCTCCACTTT	CASSQGAGFYNSPLHF
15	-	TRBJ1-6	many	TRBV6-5	TGTGCCAGCACCCAAACTCTACAGCTTAATTCACCCCTCCACTTT	CASTQTLQLNSPLHF
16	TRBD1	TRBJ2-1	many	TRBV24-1	TGTGCCACCAGTGAACCGGGGACAGGACCTCAGAATGAGCAGTTCTTC	CATSEPGTGPQNEQFF
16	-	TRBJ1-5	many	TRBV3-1	TGTGCCAGCAGCCAAGATCTTACAGTTAGCAATCAGCCCCAGCATTTT	CASSQDLTVSNQPQHF
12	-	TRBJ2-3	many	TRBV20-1	TGCAGTGCTAGGCCAGGCACAGATACGCAGTATTTT	CSARPGTDTQYF
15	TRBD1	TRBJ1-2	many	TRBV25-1	TGTGCCAGCAGTGATGTCGGGACAGGGCTTTATGGCTACACCTTC	CASSDVGTGLYGYTF
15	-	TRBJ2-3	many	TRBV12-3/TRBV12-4	TGTGCCAGCAGTTTGGGTCAGGGTTACACAGATACGCAGTATTTT	CASSLGQGYTDTQYF
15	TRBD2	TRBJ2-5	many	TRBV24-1	TGTGCCACCGGTGCGAAAGGGACCGGGGGGGAGACCCAGTACTTC	CATGAKGTGGETQYF
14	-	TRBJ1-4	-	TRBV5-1	TGCGCCAGCAGCTTGGGTCAGGGTAATGACAAACTGTTTTTT	CASSLGQGNDKLFF
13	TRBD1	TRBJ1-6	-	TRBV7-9	TGTGCCAGCGGACAGGGCGGTAATTCACCCCTCCACTTT	CASGQGGNSPLHF
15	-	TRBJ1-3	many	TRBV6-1	TGTGCCAGCAGTGAAGCCACAGTCCGGGGAAACACCATATATTTT	CASSEATVRGNTIYF
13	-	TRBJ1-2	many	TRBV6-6	TGTGCCAGCCGTAACACACGACCCGATGGCTACACCTTC	CASRNTRPDGYTF
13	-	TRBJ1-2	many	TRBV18	TGTGCCAGCTCACCAGACGTTAACTATGGCTACACCTTC	CASSPDVNYGYTF
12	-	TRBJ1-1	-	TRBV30	TGTGCCTGGAGTATCACGAACACTGAAGCTTTCTTT	CAWSITNTEAFF
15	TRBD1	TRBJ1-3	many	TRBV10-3	TGTGCCATCAGTGAGCAACCGGGACAGGAAAACACCATATATTTT	CAISEQPGQENTIYF
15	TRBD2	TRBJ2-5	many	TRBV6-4	TGTGCCAGGACGGGTTTTGGGACTAGGGAAGAGACCCAGTACTTC	CARTGFGTREETQYF
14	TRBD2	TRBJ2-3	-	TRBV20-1	TGCAGTGTCAGGACTAGCGGGGGGGCAGATACGCAGTATTTT	CSVRTSGGADTQYF
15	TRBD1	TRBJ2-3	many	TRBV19	TGTGCCAGTAGTAACCTACAGGGGGCGACAGATACGCAGTATTTT	CASSNLQGATDTQYF
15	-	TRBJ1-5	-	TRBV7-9	TGTGCCAGCAGCACACCGGGACTAGAGGTTCAATCCCGGCATTTT	CASSTPGLEVQSRHF
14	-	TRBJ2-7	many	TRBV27	TGTGCCAGCAGTTTAAGTGAGGCGACATACGAGCAGTACTTC	CASSLSEATYEQYF
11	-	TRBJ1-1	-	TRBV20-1	TGCAGTGCACGTTTGAGGGGTGAAGCTTTCTTT	CSARLRGEAFF
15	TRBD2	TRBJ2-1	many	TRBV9	TGTGCCAGCAGCACTCTAGCGGGGCTCTACAATGAGCAGTTCTTC	CASSTLAGLYNEQFF
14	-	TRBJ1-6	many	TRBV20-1	TGCAGTGCTAGAGATCCGAAGGTAGATTCACCCCTCCACTTT	CSARDPKVDSPLHF
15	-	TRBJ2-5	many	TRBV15	TGTGCCACCAGCAGAGGTGGGGGGACTCGGGAGACCCAGTACTTC	CATSRGGGTRETQYF
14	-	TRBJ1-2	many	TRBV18	TGTGCCAGCTCACCACTTGGCCAGGGAGATGGCTACACCTTC	CASSPLGQGDGYTF
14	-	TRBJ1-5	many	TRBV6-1	TGTGCCAGCAGTGTCAGGGGAAGCAATCAGCCCCAGCATTTT	CASSVRGSNQPQHF
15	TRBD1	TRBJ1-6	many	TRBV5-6	TGTGCCAGCAGCAAGGGACACAGGGGGAATTCACCCCTCCACTTT	CASSKGHRGNSPLHF
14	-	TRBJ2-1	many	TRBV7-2	TGTGCCAGCAGCTCAGGGGGCCTAGCGGGGGAGCAGTTCTTC	CASSSGGLAGEQFF
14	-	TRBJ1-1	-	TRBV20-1	TGCAGTGCTAGAGAAGTCAGGGTTAACACTGAAGCTTTCTTT	CSAREVRVNTEAFF
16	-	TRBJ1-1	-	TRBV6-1	TGTGCCAGCAGTTACTCGGTTGTCCGCAAGAACACTGAAGCTTTCTTT	CASSYSVVRKNTEAFF
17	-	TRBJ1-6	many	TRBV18	TGTGCCAGCTCACCAACGGGGGGAGGGGTTGATAATTCACCCCTCCACTTT	CASSPTGGGVDNSPLHF
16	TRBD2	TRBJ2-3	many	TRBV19	TGTGCCAGTAGTGGGACTAGCGGGGGGGCCAAAGATACGCAGTATTTT	CASSGTSGGAKDTQYF
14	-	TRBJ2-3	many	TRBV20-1	TGCAGTGCTAGAGTCCCAGGTCCCACAGATACGCAGTATTTT	CSARVPGPTDTQYF
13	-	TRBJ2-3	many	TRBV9	TGTGCCAGCAGCGACGAGGGGAGTCGTACGCAGTATTTT	CASSDEGSRTQYF